Below, 32 T cell receptor beta chains from the same sample are listed, as sequenced in a study of cytomegalovirus exposure and HLA in healthy donors. The PCR had 60 Vbeta and 13 Jbeta primers. The data were produced by immunoSEQ multiplex PCR, yet TCRdb's version contains in-frame clones alone and is incomplete. This table holds some 110,000 clones, roughly three fifths found once. What was sequenced was PBMCs. The receptor set was obtained from a woman in her 40s in good health and CMV-seropositive.

V is TRBV11-3 and J is TRBJ2-3; perhaps TRBD2 as D (5 bases). The germline V gene encodes CDR1 SGHNT and CDR2 YENEEA. The V end was cut by 2 bases, the J end by 2 bases, with 14 bases between. The CDR3 extends over 16 amino acids. DNA for the CDR3: TGTGCCAGCAGCTTAACTAGTGGTACCACCACAGATACGCAGTATTTT. This gives the protein CASSLTSGTTTDTQYF.

V is TRBV4-3 and J is TRBJ1-2; 8 bases align to TRBD1. Germline CDR1 is LGHNA and CDR2 is YSLEER. The CDR3 extends over 15 amino acids. The V segment lost 3 bases and the J segment 8 bases; nucleotides outside the gene matches: 11. The CDR3 nucleotides are TGCGCCAGCAGCCAGACCCCTCAGGGGGCGAGAGGCTACACCTTC. It is translated as CASSQTPQGARGYTF.

Of note for this clone: The same CDR3 arises from other DNA sequences in this sample as well. CDR3 region: CASSLGGQGAGQPQHF. CDR3 bases: TGTGCCAGCAGCTTAGGTGGACAGGGGGCCGGTCAGCCCCAGCATTTT. The chain employs TRBV13 and TRBJ1-5; 11 positions agree with TRBD1. The V gene's germline CDR1 is PRHDT and CDR2 FYEKMQ (reference sequence). The J segment lost 6 bases and the V segment lost 0 bases, leaving 4 bases of the junction unmatched. This CDR3 is 16 amino acids long.

This chain joins TRBV30 and TRBJ1-1; possibly TRBD1 for D (5 bases). Germline values: CDR1 GTSNPN, CDR2 SVGIG (reference sequence). The CDR3 sequence is 12 residues long. V lost 1 base, J lost 5 bases, and 8 bases lay in between. The CDR3, as DNA: TGTGCCTGGAGTGCGGGGGGGACTGAAGCTTTCTTT. Its protein product is CAWSAGGTEAFF. Combining the CDR3 with reference TRBV30 and TRBJ1-1 gives the whole variable domain SQTIHQWPATLVQPVGSPLSLECTVEGTSNPNLYWYRQAAGRGLQLLFYSVGIGQISSEVPQNLSASRPQDRQFILSSKKLLLSDSGFYLCAWSAGGTEAFFGQGTRLTVV.

The V gene is TRBV27, the J gene TRBJ2-7; 8 positions agree with TRBD1. V lost 3 bases and J lost 2; bases outside the gene matches: 3. Germline values: CDR1 MNHEY, CDR2 SMNVEV (reference sequence). This CDR3 has 14 amino acids. CDR3 sequence: CASSFRQGPYEQYF. In DNA, the CDR3 is TGTGCCAGCAGTTTCCGACAGGGGCCCTACGAGCAGTACTTC.

The chain employs TRBV28 and TRBJ2-3; 7 bases align to TRBD2. V was clipped by 4 bases and J by 0 bases; unmatched bases: 7. The CDR3 has 16 residues. Germline assignment: CDR1 MDHEN and CDR2 SYDVKM. CDR3 sequence reads: CASSSALASSTDTQYF. CDR3 bases: TGTGCCAGCAGTTCCGCACTAGCGAGTAGCACAGATACGCAGTATTTT.

As regards this clone: One end of the junction is discordant with germline, which a read error may explain. The genes are TRBV7-9 and TRBJ2-7; 9 bases are a match to TRBD2. Germline V gene lookup returns CDR1 SEHNR and CDR2 FQNEAQ (reference sequence). The CDR3 spans 17 residues. The DNA for the CDR3 is TGTTCCAGCAGCCCAAACCTTGGGAGCGGGAGGTTGAGGGAGCAGTACTTC. Amino acid sequence: CSSSPNLGSGRLREQYF.

This sequence joins TRBV5-4 and TRBJ2-7, with D tentatively TRBD1 (5 bases). Germline V gives CDR1 SGHNT, CDR2 YYREEE (reference sequence). The V end lost 5 bases, the J end lost 2 bases, and 8 bases lay between the germline ends. The CDR3 runs to 12 residues. In nucleotides, the CDR3 is TGTGCCAGCAGTAAGGGGACCTACGAGCAGTACTTC. As protein: CASSKGTYEQYF.

This clone was seen only a few times. The rearrangement links TRBV7-9 to TRBJ1-1; D gene ambiguous. CDR3 size: 15 residues. Between the trimmed V and J ends, which lost 2 bases and 1 base, there was a span of 11 bases. Germline V gene data show CDR1 as SEHNR and CDR2 as FQNEAQ (reference sequence). CDR3: CASSLTATENTEAFF. The CDR3 DNA follows: TGTGCCAGCAGCTTAACGGCCACAGAGAACACTGAAGCTTTCTTT.

The chain has TRBV4-3 and TRBJ2-5, with D perhaps matching TRBD1 (6 bases). This CDR3 has 16 amino acids. Trimming removed 0 bases at V and 5 bases at J, with 16 bases between. In germline, CDR1 is LGHNA, CDR2 YSLEER. CDR3 DNA sequence: TGCGCCAGCAGCCAAGATAGGGACCAGGGGCGGGAGACCCAGTACTTC. Residues: CASSQDRDQGRETQYF.

The chain employs TRBV7-3 and TRBJ1-5; TRBD1 agrees at 8 bases. The trim removed 5 bases at V and 8 bases at J, leaving 5 bases unmatched. Per the germline V gene, CDR1 is SGHTA and CDR2 is FQGTGA. CDR3 length: 13 residues. CDR3 sequence reads: CASSPDRGEPQHF. In nucleotides, the CDR3 is TGTGCCAGCAGCCCCGACAGGGGTGAGCCCCAGCATTTT.

The chain couples TRBV4-1 to TRBJ1-1; 8 bases line up with TRBD1. Trimming removed 0 bases from V and 2 bases from J; junction bases left unmatched: 2. The germline gives CDR1 MGHRA, CDR2 YSYEKL. This CDR3 is built from 15 residues. CDR3 in DNA: TGCGCCAGCAGCCAAGATGACAGGGGTAACACTGAAGCTTTCTTT. Translation: CASSQDDRGNTEAFF.

V is TRBV7-9 and J is TRBJ1-3, with 8 positions matching TRBD1. The germline gives CDR1 SEHNR, CDR2 FQNEAQ (reference sequence). With V trimmed by 2 bases and J by 3 bases, 6 bases remained unmatched. The CDR3 covers 16 residues. The CDR3 bases are TGTGCCAGCAGCTTAAAGGACAGGGACGGTGGAAACACCATATATTTT. Translating it yields CASSLKDRDGGNTIYF.

The V gene is TRBV5-1, the J gene TRBJ2-3, with D uncertain. V was trimmed by 0 bases and J by 4 bases, leaving 6 bases between them. The CDR3 runs to 13 residues. From germline, CDR1 is SGHRS and CDR2 YFSETQ. CDR3 coding DNA: TGCGCCAGCAGCTTGGCCGGGTCAGATACGCAGTATTTT. Its protein product is CASSLAGSDTQYF.

V and J are TRBV18 and TRBJ1-1; TRBD1 agrees at 9 bases. V was pared by 3 bases and J by 3 bases, with 5 bases of the junction left unmatched. This CDR3 contains 15 residues. Germline lookup yields CDR1 KGHSH and CDR2 LQKENI. CDR3 protein: CASSPRQGGDTEAFF. The CDR3 nucleotides are TGTGCCAGCTCACCGCGACAGGGGGGGGACACTGAAGCTTTCTTT. The full variable domain, with the rest looked up from reference TRBV18 and TRBJ1-1, is NAGVMQNPRHLVRRRGQEARLRCSPMKGHSHVYWYRQLPEEGLKFMVYLQKENIIDESGMPKERFSAEFPKEGPSILRIQQVVRGDSAAYFCASSPRQGGDTEAFFGQGTRLTVV.

This clone was observed a handful of times. This sequence joins TRBV5-8 and TRBJ2-7; 8 positions match TRBD1. CDR1 SGHTS and CDR2 YDEGEE come from the germline V gene. V dropped 3 bases and J dropped 6; count of bases not matched to a gene: 8. This CDR3 region has 14 residues. DNA of the CDR3: TGTGCCAGCAGCTGGGGTCCAGGGGGCCCCGAGCAGTACTTC. Protein: CASSWGPGGPEQYF. Full variable domain (remainder filled in from reference TRBV5-8 and TRBJ2-7): EAGVTQSPTHLIKTRGQQATLRCSPISGHTSVYWYQQALGLGLQFLLWYDEGEERNRGNFPPRFSGRQFPNYSSELNVNALELEDSALYLCASSWGPGGPEQYFGPGTRLTVT.

The chain carries TRBV7-2 and TRBJ1-2; 8 positions agree with TRBD1. From germline, CDR1 is SGHTA and CDR2 FQGNSA. Germline trimming cut 5 bases from V and 6 bases from J; bases unmatched to any gene: 5. CDR3 size: 13 residues. This chain's CDR3 is CASSPGQGHGYTF. CDR3 sequence (DNA): TGTGCCAGCAGCCCCGGACAGGGCCATGGCTACACCTTC.

This clone ranks as medium-sized. The sample has other DNA sequences that encode this CDR3 too. V usage is TRBV7-9 and J usage is TRBJ2-3; TRBD2 matches at 13 bases. The CDR3 length is 16 residues. After removal of 5 bases from V and 2 bases from J, the junction contained 4 bases not matched to a gene. Germline values: CDR1 SEHNR, CDR2 FQNEAQ (reference sequence). The CDR3 here is CASSLGLAGVTDTQYF. CDR3 nucleotides: TGTGCCAGCAGCCTCGGACTAGCGGGAGTCACAGATACGCAGTATTTT.

V is TRBV4-3 and J is TRBJ1-2; D remains ambiguous. The V end lost 1 base, the J end lost 0 bases, and 9 bases lay between the germline ends. This CDR3 comprises 15 residues. CDR1 LGHNA and CDR2 YSLEER come from the germline V gene. CDR3 bases: TGCGCCAGCAGCCAAGTGATAGACACTAACTATGGCTACACCTTC. As protein: CASSQVIDTNYGYTF.

The table lists this clone with a count of one. This chain uses TRBV18 with TRBJ2-1; TRBD2 agrees at 10 bases. CDR1 and CDR2 from the germline V gene are KGHSH and LQKENI. The CDR3 runs 16 residues. Trimming took 0 bases from V and 9 from J; bases not matched to a gene: 8. CDR3 protein: CASSPPLLAGTGEQFF. The CDR3 DNA reads as TGTGCCAGCTCACCACCGTTACTAGCGGGAACCGGTGAGCAGTTCTTC.

J is TRBJ2-7 and V is TRBV19, with 14 bases that match TRBD2. The CDR3 has 16 residues. Germline V gene lookup returns CDR1 LNHDA and CDR2 SQIVND (reference sequence). V trimming: 6 bases; J trimming: 1 base; junction bases outside the gene matches: 5. CDR3 sequence reads: CASSRTSGRSSYEQYF. In DNA, the CDR3 is TGTGCCAGTAGCCGGACTAGCGGGAGGTCTTCCTACGAGCAGTACTTC. Looking up the rest from reference TRBV19 and TRBJ2-7 gives the full variable domain: DGGITQSPKYLFRKEGQNVTLSCEQNLNHDAMYWYRQDPGQGLRLIYYSQIVNDFQKGDIAEGYSVSREKKESFPLTVTSAQKNPTAFYLCASSRTSGRSSYEQYFGPGTRLTVT.

The chain's CDR3 is CASSGTSGPDNEQFF. In nucleotides, the CDR3 is TGTGCCAGCAGCGGCACTAGCGGGCCTGACAATGAGCAGTTCTTC. The gene calls are TRBV9 and TRBJ2-1, with TRBD2 matching over 9 bases. The CDR3 extends over 15 amino acids. The J segment lost 5 bases and the V segment lost 3 bases, leaving 6 bases of the junction unmatched. Germline V gives CDR1 SGDLS, CDR2 YYNGEE.

The chain couples TRBV9 to TRBJ2-7, with TRBD2 matching 11 bases. Trimming took 0 bases from V and 1 from J; bases not matched to a gene: 6. The CDR3 covers 17 residues. Germline V gene lookup returns CDR1 SGDLS and CDR2 YYNGEE. CDR3 in amino acids: CASSVGGTSGASYEQYF. For the CDR3, the DNA is TGTGCCAGCAGCGTAGGGGGGACTAGCGGAGCTTCCTACGAGCAGTACTTC. The full variable domain, its missing parts supplied by reference TRBV9 and TRBJ2-7, is DSGVTQTPKHLITATGQRVTLRCSPRSGDLSVYWYQQSLDQGLQFLIQYYNGEERAKGNILERFSAQQFPDLHSELNLSSLELGDSALYFCASSVGGTSGASYEQYFGPGTRLTVT.

The rearrangement uses TRBV6-5 and TRBJ1-4; D is possibly TRBD1 (5 bases). The CDR3 runs 15 residues. The germline V gene encodes CDR1 MNHEY and CDR2 SVGAGI. The V end lost 1 base, the J end lost 4 bases, and 10 bases lay between the germline ends. Here the CDR3 reads CASSYLGLFNEKLFF. DNA of the CDR3: TGTGCCAGCAGTTACTTGGGACTTTTTAATGAAAAACTGTTTTTT.

This chain links TRBV5-4 with TRBJ2-3; tentatively, D is TRBD1 (6 bases). The CDR3 has 14 residues. CDR1 is SGHNT, CDR2 YYREEE, per germline (reference sequence). V shed 5 bases and J shed 8 bases, with 18 bases lying between them. The CDR3 reads CASSRLQGSSTQYF. CDR3 in DNA: TGTGCCAGCAGTCGTCTCCAGGGGAGCAGTACGCAGTATTTT.

The CDR3 spells CASSLMWTSGDNEQFF. CDR3 DNA sequence: TGTGCCAGCAGCTTGATGTGGACTAGCGGAGACAATGAGCAGTTCTTC. The rearrangement links TRBV5-4 to TRBJ2-1; 10 positions match TRBD2. Germline V CDR1 and CDR2: SGHNT, YYREEE (reference sequence). The CDR3 is 16 residues long. Losses at the gene ends were 1 base for V and 5 bases for J; bases not matched to a gene: 6.

The chain uses TRBV29-1 and TRBJ2-1; D may be TRBD2 (6 bases). The CDR3 sequence is 17 residues long. The germline gives CDR1 SQVTM, CDR2 ANQGSEA. With 4 bases removed from V and 3 bases from J, the gap between germline ends came to 22 bases. The CDR3 region has the DNA TGCAGCGTTGTGTGGCAACCGGGACTGGCTATCTACAATGAGCAGTTCTTC. Its protein product is CSVVWQPGLAIYNEQFF.

The CDR3 nucleotides are TGCGCCAGCAGCCAAGATAAAGGGACAGGGGGCGCACCCCTCCACTTT. This translates into CASSQDKGTGGAPLHF. This rearrangement joins TRBV4-3 to TRBJ1-6, with 12 bases that match TRBD1. The CDR3 covers 16 residues. The V and J ends lost 0 bases and 11 bases, in that order; junction bases with no gene match: 5. Germline CDR1 and CDR2: LGHNA and YSLEER.

The chain joins TRBV29-1 to TRBJ2-1; TRBD2 agrees at 8 bases. J gave up 4 bases and V 2 bases, and 7 bases lay outside the gene matches. Germline V gene lookup returns CDR1 SQVTM and CDR2 ANQGSEA. The CDR3 is 15 residues long. The CDR3 coding sequence is TGCAGCGTTGAACTCGCGACTAGCGAATACAATGAGCAGTTCTTC. Translated: CSVELATSEYNEQFF.

This clone was found a few times. V gene TRBV5-6 combines with J gene TRBJ2-3; 8 nucleotides agree with TRBD2. CDR1 SGHDT and CDR2 YYEEEE come from the germline V gene. J lost 0 bases, V lost 4 bases, and 7 bases had no gene match. CDR3 length equals 16 residues. The CDR3 is CASSPQLADSTDTQYF. Here the CDR3 DNA reads TGTGCCAGCAGCCCCCAACTAGCGGATAGCACAGATACGCAGTATTTT.

This chain uses TRBV19 with TRBJ2-1; 8 nucleotides align to TRBD2. This CDR3 is built from 15 residues. Germline V gene lookup returns CDR1 LNHDA and CDR2 SQIVND (reference sequence). The V gene end was trimmed by 4 bases and the J gene end by 2 bases; junction bases not matched to a gene: 4. The CDR3 protein is CASSRGTSTYNEQFF. The CDR3 DNA is TGTGCCAGTAGTAGAGGGACTAGTACCTACAATGAGCAGTTCTTC.

V is TRBV27 and J is TRBJ2-1, with 14 nucleotides matching TRBD2. The CDR3 length is 14 residues. CDR1 is MNHEY and CDR2 is SMNVEV in the germline V gene (reference sequence). Trimming removed 6 bases from V and 13 bases from J; junction bases left unmatched: 8. CDR3 loop: CASRGLAGVRGQFF. The DNA for the CDR3 is TGTGCCAGCAGGGGACTAGCGGGAGTTAGGGGTCAGTTCTTC.